Each of the 20 T cell receptor beta chains below was sequenced from the same sample in a study of CD8 T cells in ankylosing spondylitis (dated by TCRdb to the late 2010s). The library relied on 5' RACE. Sequenced using an Illumina HiSeq 2500. Using fastp trimming at Q25 and MiXCR clonotype assembly, TCRdb reanalyzed the public sequencing data and kept in-frame beta chains. Merged by CDR3 protein, the rows form single entries marked with the most common genes and DNA. This sample holds hundreds of thousands of distinct CDR3 sequences; roughly 26% were observed only once. The biggest ten clones account for approximately 6.6% of the sample. Sequences were obtained from blood, either unsorted or a sorted T cell fraction (not recorded which). The receptor set was obtained from a male donor with ankylosing spondylitis or in good health (not recorded which).

In this sample, this clonotype turned up many times. This chain uses TRBV10-2 with TRBJ1-2; D is ambiguous. In germline, CDR1 is WSHSY, CDR2 SAAADI. The V end lost 2 bases, the J end lost 3 bases, and 10 bases lay between the germline ends. This CDR3 has 14 residues. The CDR3 bases are TGCGCCAGCAGTGAGAGTGGGGAGGACTATGGCTACACCTTC. It translates to CASSESGEDYGYTF.

Ten or more counts support this clonotype. V and J are TRBV5-1 and TRBJ2-1, with a weak D call TRBD1 (6 bases). The germline V and J ends were trimmed by 0 bases and 8 bases, with 18 bases remaining between them. The CDR3 is made up of 16 amino acids. Germline V gene sequence: CDR1 SGHRS, CDR2 YFSETQ. The CDR3 loop reads CASSLGGRGDVDEQFF. CDR3 coding DNA: TGCGCCAGCAGCTTGGGGGGCAGGGGCGATGTTGATGAGCAGTTCTTC.

This clonotype was counted ten times or more. The rearrangement links TRBV4-2 to TRBJ2-1; D is undetermined. Germline assignment: CDR1 LGHNA and CDR2 YNFKEQ. Trimming pared 1 base from V and 8 bases from J, leaving 15 bases between. This CDR3 comprises 15 residues. Here the CDR3 reads CASSQVLSGWDEQFF. The CDR3 region has the DNA TGTGCCAGCAGCCAAGTTCTATCAGGTTGGGATGAGCAGTTCTTC.

The chain uses TRBV7-9 and TRBJ2-1, with 9 nucleotides matching TRBD2. Germline V gene lookup returns CDR1 SEHNR and CDR2 FQNEAQ (reference sequence). The junction had 16 bases not matched to a gene; V was cut back by 4 bases and J by 9 bases. CDR3 length equals 17 residues. This CDR3 is CASSSIVASGKRAEQFF. CDR3 sequence (DNA): TGTGCCAGCAGCTCGATCGTGGCTAGCGGGAAAAGAGCTGAGCAGTTCTTC.

This clonotype has ten or more counts. The chain links TRBV5-4 to TRBJ2-3; D may be TRBD2 (5 bases). Trimming took off 0 bases at V and 6 bases at J, with 11 bases between the two ends. The V gene's germline CDR1 is SGHNT and CDR2 YYREEE (reference sequence). The CDR3 has 14 residues. As DNA, the CDR3 is TGTGCCAGCAGCTTGGGGCCGGGAACGGATACGCAGTATTTT. This gives the protein CASSLGPGTDTQYF.

This clonotype was counted many times. The chain has TRBV29-1 and TRBJ2-7, with 7 bases matching TRBD1. V dropped 2 bases and J dropped 0; count of bases not matched to a gene: 7. Germline CDR1 reads SQVTM; CDR2 reads ANQGSEA. The CDR3 covers 15 residues. The CDR3 loop is CSVEPGDSLSYEQYF. The CDR3 DNA follows: TGCAGCGTTGAACCCGGGGACAGCCTCTCCTACGAGCAGTACTTC.

CDR3: CSAPGREQYF. CDR3 DNA sequence: TGCAGTGCTCCCGGCCGGGAGCAGTACTTC. The chain combines TRBV20-1 with TRBJ2-7; D not resolved. V was pared by 5 bases and J by 7 bases, with 9 bases between. The germline V gene has CDR1 DFQATT and CDR2 SNEGSKA (reference sequence). The CDR3 contains 10 residues.

This chain joins TRBV29-1 and TRBJ1-3; 7 bases are shared with TRBD1. Looked up from germline, CDR1 is SQVTM and CDR2 is ANQGSEA. The CDR3 consists of 12 residues. V lost 8 bases to trimming and J lost 3 bases; unmatched junction nucleotides: 4. The DNA for the CDR3 is TGCAGCTCTCAGGGGGGTGGAAACACCATATATTTT. Its translation is CSSQGGGNTIYF.

This chain links TRBV7-8 with TRBJ1-5; D might be TRBD1 (6 bases). Trimming left V 1 base short and J 5 bases short, with 9 bases between. The CDR3 has 14 residues. Germline CDR1 reads SGHVS; CDR2 reads FQNEAQ. CDR3 protein: CASSLDRDDQPQHF. The CDR3 DNA is TGTGCCAGCAGCTTAGACAGGGACGATCAGCCCCAGCATTTT.

V is TRBV12-3 or TRBV12-4 and J is TRBJ2-7; TRBD1 aligns across 7 bases. The V and J ends lost 3 bases and 6 bases, in that order; junction bases with no gene match: 8. This CDR3 spans 14 amino acids. Here the CDR3 reads CASSLGQGVLEQYF. Here the CDR3 DNA reads TGTGCCAGCAGTTTGGGCCAGGGGGTGCTCGAGCAGTACTTC.

V is TRBV4-2 and J is TRBJ1-1, with D unresolved. Trimming took off 0 bases at V and 3 bases at J, with 14 bases between the two ends. The germline CDR1 and CDR2 sequences are LGHNA and YNFKEQ. This CDR3 has 16 amino acids. DNA of the CDR3: TGTGCCAGCAGCCAAGACCCTGGCAGAAGGGACACTGAAGCTTTCTTT. Its translation: CASSQDPGRRDTEAFF.

J is TRBJ2-2 and V is TRBV11-2; D gene uncertain. V lost 3 bases and J lost 4, with 9 bases in between. CDR1 is SGHAT, CDR2 FQNNGV, per germline. The CDR3 consists of 14 residues. The CDR3 nucleotides are TGTGCCAGCAGCTTTGGTTCGGGCACCGGGGAGCTGTTTTTT. Translation gives CASSFGSGTGELFF.

The chain couples TRBV4-2 to TRBJ2-2; no firm D call. The CDR3 loop spans 13 amino acids. CDR1 LGHNA and CDR2 YNFKEQ come from the germline V gene. With 10 bases removed from V and 4 bases from J, the gap between germline ends came to 13 bases. CDR3 in amino acids: CAIGPDFTGELFF. The CDR3 DNA reads TGTGCCATCGGCCCCGACTTCACCGGGGAGCTGTTTTTT.

A remark on this clonotype: A much bigger clone sits one base away, suggesting this may be a read error. The chain couples TRBV29-1 to TRBJ2-2; the D gene could be TRBD1 or TRBD2 (5 bases each). The length of the CDR3 is 15 residues. Germline CDR1 and CDR2: SQVTM and ANQGSEA. CDR3 sequence: CSVATGTANTGALFF. CDR3 nucleotide sequence: TGCAGCGTCGCTACAGGAACCGCGAACACCGGGGCGCTGTTTTTT.

This clonotype has ten or more counts. This sequence joins TRBV9 and TRBJ2-2; D is undetermined. The CDR3 is made up of 16 amino acids. Trimming removed 0 bases from V and 4 bases from J, with 13 bases in between. Germline V gene lookup returns CDR1 SGDLS and CDR2 YYNGEE. The CDR3 is CASSVEVGRITGELFF. The CDR3 coding sequence is TGTGCCAGCAGCGTAGAGGTAGGGCGTATCACCGGGGAGCTGTTTTTT.

This clonotype appeared many times. The chain employs TRBV12-5 and TRBJ2-1; a possible D gene is TRBD2 (6 bases). The CDR3 totals 14 residues. Trimming took off 5 bases at V and 4 bases at J, with 12 bases between the two ends. Germline CDR1 reads LGHNT; CDR2 reads FRNRAP. CDR3 sequence: CASGPREDYNEQFF. The CDR3 DNA follows: TGTGCTAGTGGTCCGCGGGAAGATTACAATGAGCAGTTCTTC.

The chain carries TRBV9 and TRBJ2-1, with 7 bases fitting TRBD2. This CDR3 contains 16 residues. V lost 3 bases to trimming and J lost 3 bases; unmatched junction nucleotides: 9. CDR1 and CDR2 (germline): SGDLS, YYNGEE. For the CDR3, the DNA is TGTGCCAGCAGCGGCTCAAGACTAGCTGGCTACAATGAGCAGTTCTTC. Translation gives CASSGSRLAGYNEQFF. The full variable domain, in which reference TRBV9 and TRBJ2-1 provide the parts outside the CDR3, is DSGVTQTPKHLITATGQRVTLRCSPRSGDLSVYWYQQSLDQGLQFLIQYYNGEERAKGNILERFSAQQFPDLHSELNLSSLELGDSALYFCASSGSRLAGYNEQFFGPGTRLTVL.

This clonotype was counted a few times. The V gene is TRBV29-1, the J gene TRBJ2-3; D perhaps matches TRBD1 (6 bases). The CDR3 is 12 residues long. The V end lost 6 bases, the J end lost 4 bases, and 11 bases lay between the germline ends. Germline CDR1 and CDR2: SQVTM and ANQGSEA. The CDR3 loop reads CSVSEGADTQYF. CDR3 bases: TGCAGCGTCTCCGAGGGGGCAGATACGCAGTATTTT.

This clonotype was seen a handful of times. The chain combines TRBV28 with TRBJ2-1, with 9 bases that match TRBD1. This CDR3 has 16 residues. V gave up 0 bases and J gave up 4 bases; unmatched junction bases: 4. The germline V gene encodes CDR1 MDHEN and CDR2 SYDVKM. The CDR3 sequence is CASSLWGQGPYNEQFF. CDR3 sequence (DNA): TGTGCCAGCAGTTTATGGGGACAGGGCCCATACAATGAGCAGTTCTTC.

The rearrangement joins TRBV29-1 to TRBJ2-1; maybe TRBD1 (5 bases). Deletions cut 1 base from V and 5 bases from J, with 18 bases between. The CDR3 is 16 residues long. Germline CDR1 and CDR2: SQVTM and ANQGSEA. The CDR3 spells CSVEVRRQHPHNEQFF. The DNA of the CDR3 is TGCAGCGTTGAAGTTCGGCGACAGCACCCCCACAATGAGCAGTTCTTC.